One and the same sample provided the 16 T cell receptor beta chains below, sequenced in a study of type 1 regulatory T cells. No antigens are known for them. In TCRdb, the reads were re-called with MiXCR into one record per CDR3 protein. The table includes about 60,000 distinct CDR3 sequences, roughly 49% detected once. The sample consisted of cultured non-Tr1 T cells, either the whole culture or a sorted T cell fraction (not recorded which). Every receptor here comes from a human donor in good health.

This clonotype was picked up a small number of times. The DNA of the CDR3 is TGCGCCAGCAGCCCTTCTAGCGGGGGGCGAGATACGCAGTATTTT. Translation: CASSPSSGGRDTQYF. The rearrangement uses TRBV5-1 and TRBJ2-3, with 11 bases matching TRBD2. The CDR3 loop spans 15 amino acids. Trimming cost V 4 bases and J 5 bases; bases outside gene matches: 6. Germline V gene lookup returns CDR1 SGHRS and CDR2 YFSETQ.

The CDR3 here is CASSLRRDTGELFF. CDR3 sequence (DNA): TGTGCCAGCAGTCTACGACGGGATACCGGGGAGCTGTTTTTT. The V gene is TRBV6-2 or TRBV6-3, the J gene TRBJ2-2, with D possibly TRBD2 on 5 matching bases. CDR3 length: 14 amino acids. CDR1 MNHEY and CDR2 SVGEGT come from the germline V gene. The germline V and J ends were trimmed by 5 bases and 5 bases, with 12 bases remaining between them.

This clonotype was picked up a small number of times. This chain connects TRBV28 to TRBJ2-7; D gene ambiguous. The V end was cut by 4 bases, the J end by 1 base, with 11 bases between. The CDR3 is 14 amino acids. Germline V lookup: CDR1 MDHEN, CDR2 SYDVKM. The CDR3: CASSSSDGSYEQYF. Here the CDR3 DNA reads TGTGCCAGCAGTTCCTCGGACGGTTCCTACGAGCAGTACTTC.

This clonotype occurred a few times. The chain recombines TRBV18 with TRBJ2-1; TRBD2 matches 8 bases. The CDR3 is 13 amino acids. The germline V gene encodes CDR1 KGHSH and CDR2 LQKENI. J lost 10 bases, V lost 4 bases, and 6 bases had no gene match. CDR3: CASSRGLAGEQFF. CDR3 DNA sequence: TGTGCCAGCTCACGAGGACTAGCTGGGGAGCAGTTCTTC.

The gene calls are TRBV7-2 and TRBJ1-2; D possibly corresponds to TRBD1 (5 bases). The CDR3 has 16 residues. CDR1 SGHTA and CDR2 FQGNSA come from the germline V gene. The V end lost 3 bases, the J end lost 7 bases, and 21 bases lay between the germline ends. CDR3: CASSFPLGRGVGGYTF. CDR3 nucleotide sequence: TGTGCCAGCAGCTTCCCTCTTGGTAGGGGAGTCGGTGGCTACACCTTC.

This rearrangement joins TRBV7-9 to TRBJ1-1; D is perhaps TRBD1 (6 bases). Germline assignment: CDR1 SEHNR and CDR2 FQNEAQ (reference sequence). The CDR3 is 13 amino acids. The V end was cut by 4 bases, the J end by 11 bases, with 17 bases between. DNA for the CDR3: TGTGCCAGCAGCTCACAGGGAGTGTCGCGGGCTTTCTTT. It is translated as CASSSQGVSRAFF.

This rearrangement joins TRBV29-1 to TRBJ1-3, with 7 bases that match TRBD1. After removal of 1 base from V and 0 bases from J, the junction contained 6 bases not matched to a gene. CDR3 length: 16 residues. Germline V lookup: CDR1 SQVTM, CDR2 ANQGSEA. The CDR3 sequence: CSVEGQGTISGNTIYF. As DNA, the CDR3 is TGCAGCGTTGAAGGACAGGGCACCATCTCTGGAAACACCATATATTTT.

A few counts support this clonotype. The rearrangement uses TRBV20-1 and TRBJ2-1; 7 bases map to TRBD1. This CDR3 has 11 amino acids. V shed 8 bases, J shed 8 bases, and the junction held 6 bases outside the gene matches. The germline gives CDR1 DFQATT, CDR2 SNEGSKA (reference sequence). The CDR3 region has the DNA TGCAGTACAAAGACAGGGTATGAGCAGTTCTTC. Its protein product is CSTKTGYEQFF.

V and J are TRBV6-5 and TRBJ1-6; D not resolved. The germline CDR1 and CDR2 sequences are MNHEY and SVGAGI. V was shortened by 2 bases and J by 7 bases, with 9 bases between the two germline ends. The CDR3 extends over 14 amino acids. The CDR3 nucleotides are TGTGCCAGCAGTTACGGTTCAGCAAATTCACCCCTCCACTTT. The encoded protein is CASSYGSANSPLHF.

This chain connects TRBV3-2 to TRBJ2-7; TRBD2 is taken as the D call from the table, unchecked against the DNA. TRBV3-2 is annotated as a pseudogene. The CDR3 runs to 14 residues. CDR3 sequence reads: CASSQDRAPYEQYF. CDR3 in DNA: TGTGCCAGCAGCCAAGATCGGGCCCCCTACGAGCAGTACTTC.

This clonotype was counted only a few times. The chain couples TRBV4-3 to TRBJ2-5, with D uncertain. Trimming left V 1 base short and J 5 bases short, with 11 bases between. This CDR3 contains 14 residues. Germline loops: CDR1 LGHNA, CDR2 YSLEER. This CDR3 reads CASSQATGGETQYF. In nucleotides, the CDR3 is TGCGCCAGCAGCCAAGCAACCGGTGGGGAGACCCAGTACTTC.

The V and J genes are TRBV2 and TRBJ2-1; 13 bases agree with TRBD2. In germline, CDR1 is SNHLY, CDR2 FYNNEI. V lost 5 bases and J lost 7; bases outside the gene matches: 5. This CDR3 is built from 15 residues. In DNA, the CDR3 is TGTGCCAGCAGTTTACTAGCGGGGGGGAGGAATGAGCAGTTCTTC. Protein: CASSLLAGGRNEQFF.

The chain combines TRBV5-1 with TRBJ2-7; tentatively, D is TRBD1 (6 bases). V was clipped by 3 bases and J by 2 bases, with 18 bases between them. The CDR3 is 16 amino acids. Germline values: CDR1 SGHRS, CDR2 YFSETQ. CDR3 sequence: CASSSHMRGKAYEQYF. DNA for the CDR3: TGCGCCAGCAGCTCGCATATGAGGGGGAAGGCCTACGAGCAGTACTTC.

The V gene is TRBV3-1, the J gene TRBJ2-5, with D possibly TRBD1 on 5 matching bases. Per the germline V gene, CDR1 is LGHDT and CDR2 is YNNKEL (reference sequence). V lost 1 base and J lost 5, with 17 bases in between. CDR3 length equals 16 residues. Here the CDR3 reads CASSQVVAGRAETQYF. For the CDR3, the DNA is TGTGCCAGCAGCCAAGTTGTAGCAGGCAGGGCGGAGACCCAGTACTTC.

The chain joins TRBV6-1 to TRBJ1-1; TRBD1 might be the D (5 bases). Trimming took off 1 base at V and 13 bases at J, with 13 bases between the two ends. The CDR3 totals 12 residues. Per the germline V gene, CDR1 is MNHNS and CDR2 is SASEGT. The CDR3 sequence: CASSEVPGGFFF. CDR3 nucleotides: TGTGCCAGCAGTGAAGTACCGGGGGGATTTTTCTTT.

The chain combines TRBV3-1 with TRBJ2-3, with D possibly matching TRBD2 (6 bases). Per the germline V gene, CDR1 is LGHDT and CDR2 is YNNKEL (reference sequence). The V gene lost 4 bases and the J gene lost 3 bases, with 8 bases spanning the gap. CDR3 size: 13 residues. The CDR3, as DNA: TGTGCCAGCAGCCCTCGGGGGACAGATACGCAGTATTTT. This translates into CASSPRGTDTQYF.